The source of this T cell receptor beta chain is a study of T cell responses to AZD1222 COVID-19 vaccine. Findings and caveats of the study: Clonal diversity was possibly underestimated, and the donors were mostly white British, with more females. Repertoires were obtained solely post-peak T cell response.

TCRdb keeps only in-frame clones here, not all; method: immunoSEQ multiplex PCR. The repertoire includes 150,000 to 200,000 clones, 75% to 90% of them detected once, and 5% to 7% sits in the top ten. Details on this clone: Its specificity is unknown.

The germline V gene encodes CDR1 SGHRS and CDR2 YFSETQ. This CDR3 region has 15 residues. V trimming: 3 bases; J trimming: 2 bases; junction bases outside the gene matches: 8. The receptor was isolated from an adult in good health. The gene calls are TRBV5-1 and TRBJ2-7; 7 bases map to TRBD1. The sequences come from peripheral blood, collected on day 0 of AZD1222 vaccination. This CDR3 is CASSSGQARTYEQYF. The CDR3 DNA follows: TGCGCCAGCAGCTCAGGACAGGCTCGGACCTACGAGCAGTACTTC.